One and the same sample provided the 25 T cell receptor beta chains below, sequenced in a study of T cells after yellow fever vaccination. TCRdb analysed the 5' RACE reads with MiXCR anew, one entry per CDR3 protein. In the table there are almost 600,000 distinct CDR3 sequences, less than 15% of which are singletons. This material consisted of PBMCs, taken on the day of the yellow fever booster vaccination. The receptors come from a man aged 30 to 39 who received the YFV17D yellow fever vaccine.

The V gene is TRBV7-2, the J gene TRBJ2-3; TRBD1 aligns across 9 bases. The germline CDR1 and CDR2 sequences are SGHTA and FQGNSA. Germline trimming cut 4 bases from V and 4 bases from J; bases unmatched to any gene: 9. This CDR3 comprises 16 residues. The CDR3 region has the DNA TGTGCCAGCAGCTCAGGACAGGGGCGGTCCGCAGATACGCAGTATTTT. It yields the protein CASSSGQGRSADTQYF.

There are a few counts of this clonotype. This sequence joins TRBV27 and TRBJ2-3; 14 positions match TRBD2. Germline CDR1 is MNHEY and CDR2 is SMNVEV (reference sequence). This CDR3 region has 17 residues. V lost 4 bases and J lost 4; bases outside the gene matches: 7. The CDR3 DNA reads TGTGCCAGCAGTTGGGGACTAGCGGGAGCTAGGGCAGATACGCAGTATTTT. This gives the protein CASSWGLAGARADTQYF.

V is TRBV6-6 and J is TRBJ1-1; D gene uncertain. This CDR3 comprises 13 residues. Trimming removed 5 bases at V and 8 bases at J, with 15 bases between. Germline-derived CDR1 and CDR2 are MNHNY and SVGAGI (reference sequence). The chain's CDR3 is CASSMGGGPEAFF. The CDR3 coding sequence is TGTGCCAGCAGTATGGGAGGAGGCCCCGAAGCTTTCTTT.

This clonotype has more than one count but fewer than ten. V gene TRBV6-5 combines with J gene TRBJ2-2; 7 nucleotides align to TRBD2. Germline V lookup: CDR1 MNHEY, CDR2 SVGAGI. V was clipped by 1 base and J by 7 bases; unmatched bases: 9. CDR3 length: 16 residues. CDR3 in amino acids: CASSYWWEGPDGELFF. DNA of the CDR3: TGTGCCAGCAGTTACTGGTGGGAGGGCCCTGACGGGGAGCTGTTTTTT.

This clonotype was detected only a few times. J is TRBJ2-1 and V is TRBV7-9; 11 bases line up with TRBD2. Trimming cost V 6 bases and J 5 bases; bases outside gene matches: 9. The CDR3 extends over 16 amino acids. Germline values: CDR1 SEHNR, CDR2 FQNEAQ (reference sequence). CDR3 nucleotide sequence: TGTGCCAGCAGAGGGCCCGGGACTAGCGGCCACAATGAGCAGTTCTTC. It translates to CASRGPGTSGHNEQFF.

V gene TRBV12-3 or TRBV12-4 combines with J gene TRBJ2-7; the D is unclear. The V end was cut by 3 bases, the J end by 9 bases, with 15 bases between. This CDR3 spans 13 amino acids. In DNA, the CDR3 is TGTGCCAGCAGTTTTGCCCAGATGCGGTGGCAGTACTTC. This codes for CASSFAQMRWQYF.

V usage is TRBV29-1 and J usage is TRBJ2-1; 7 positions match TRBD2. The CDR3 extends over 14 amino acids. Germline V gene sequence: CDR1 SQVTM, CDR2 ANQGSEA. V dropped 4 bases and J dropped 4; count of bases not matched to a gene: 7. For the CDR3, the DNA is TGCAGCGTTGGGGGACTATTCAATTACAATGAGCAGTTCTTC. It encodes CSVGGLFNYNEQFF.

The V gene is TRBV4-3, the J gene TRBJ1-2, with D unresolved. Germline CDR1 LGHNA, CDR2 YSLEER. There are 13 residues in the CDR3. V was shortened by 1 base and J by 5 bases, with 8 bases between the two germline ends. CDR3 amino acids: CASSQGIRYGYTF. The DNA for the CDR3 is TGCGCCAGCAGCCAAGGGATTAGGTATGGCTACACCTTC.

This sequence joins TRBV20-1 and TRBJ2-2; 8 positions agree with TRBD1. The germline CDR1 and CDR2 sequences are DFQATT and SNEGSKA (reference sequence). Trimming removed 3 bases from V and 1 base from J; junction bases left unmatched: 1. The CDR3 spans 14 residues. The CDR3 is CSASGTGNTGELFF. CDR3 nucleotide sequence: TGCAGTGCTAGTGGGACAGGGAACACCGGGGAGCTGTTTTTT.

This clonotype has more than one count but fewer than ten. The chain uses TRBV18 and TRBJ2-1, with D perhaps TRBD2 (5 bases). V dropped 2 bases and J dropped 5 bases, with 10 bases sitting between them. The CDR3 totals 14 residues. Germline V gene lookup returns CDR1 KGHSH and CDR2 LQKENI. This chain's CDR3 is CASSPFREHNEQFF. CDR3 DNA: TGTGCCAGCTCACCATTTCGGGAACACAATGAGCAGTTCTTC.

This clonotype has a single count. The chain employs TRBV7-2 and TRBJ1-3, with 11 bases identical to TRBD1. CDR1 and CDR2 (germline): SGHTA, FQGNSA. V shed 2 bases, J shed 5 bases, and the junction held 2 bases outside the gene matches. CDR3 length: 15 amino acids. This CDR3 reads CASSLWTGGRNTIYF. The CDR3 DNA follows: TGTGCCAGCAGCTTATGGACAGGGGGCAGAAACACCATATATTTT.

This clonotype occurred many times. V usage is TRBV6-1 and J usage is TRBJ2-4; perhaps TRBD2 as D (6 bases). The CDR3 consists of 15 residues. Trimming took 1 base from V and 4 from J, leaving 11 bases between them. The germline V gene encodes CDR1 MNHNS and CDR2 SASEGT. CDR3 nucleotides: TGTGCCAGCAGTGAAGGTTTGGGGGGTAAAAACATTCAGTACTTC. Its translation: CASSEGLGGKNIQYF.

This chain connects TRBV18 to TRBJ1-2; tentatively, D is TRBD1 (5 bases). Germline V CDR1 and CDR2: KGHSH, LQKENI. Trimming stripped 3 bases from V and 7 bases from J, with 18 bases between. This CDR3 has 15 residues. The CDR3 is CASSPGSQGAAGYTF. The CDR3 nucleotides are TGTGCCAGCTCACCCGGTTCTCAGGGCGCGGCTGGCTACACCTTC.

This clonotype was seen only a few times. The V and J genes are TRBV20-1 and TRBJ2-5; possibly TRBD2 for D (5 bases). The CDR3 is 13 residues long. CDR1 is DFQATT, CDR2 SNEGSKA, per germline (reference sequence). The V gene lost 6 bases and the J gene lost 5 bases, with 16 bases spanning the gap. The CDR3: CSAGITSEETQYF. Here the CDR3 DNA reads TGCAGTGCGGGGATTACTAGTGAGGAGACCCAGTACTTC.

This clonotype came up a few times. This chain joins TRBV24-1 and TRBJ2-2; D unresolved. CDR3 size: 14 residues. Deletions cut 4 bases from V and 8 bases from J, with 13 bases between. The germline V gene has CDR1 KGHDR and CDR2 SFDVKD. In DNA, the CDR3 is TGTGCCACCAGTGACCGGACGGCCGGAGGGGAGCTGTTTTTT. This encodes CATSDRTAGGELFF.

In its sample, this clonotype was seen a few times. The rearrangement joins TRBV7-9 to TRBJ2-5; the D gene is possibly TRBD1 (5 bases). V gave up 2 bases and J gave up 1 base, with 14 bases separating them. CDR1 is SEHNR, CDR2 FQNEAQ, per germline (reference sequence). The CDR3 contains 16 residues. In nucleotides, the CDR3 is TGTGCCAGCAGCTTATGGGGCAGACCACCCCAAGAGACCCAGTACTTC. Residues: CASSLWGRPPQETQYF.

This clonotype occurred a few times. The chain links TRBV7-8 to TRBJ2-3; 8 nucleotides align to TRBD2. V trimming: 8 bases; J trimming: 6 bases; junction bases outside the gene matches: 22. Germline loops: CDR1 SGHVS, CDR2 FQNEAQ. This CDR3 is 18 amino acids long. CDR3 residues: CASFLHTQPGLVTDTQYF. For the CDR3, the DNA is TGTGCCAGCTTTCTCCATACCCAACCGGGACTAGTCACGGATACGCAGTATTTT.

CDR3 bases: TGTGCCAGCAGTTTACGTGGTGCGGGAGGCACCTACGAGCAGTACTTC. Protein product: CASSLRGAGGTYEQYF. This chain uses TRBV28 with TRBJ2-7; 8 nucleotides agree with TRBD2. Germline V gene sequence: CDR1 MDHEN, CDR2 SYDVKM. Losses at the gene ends were 2 bases for V and 2 bases for J; bases not matched to a gene: 8. This CDR3 is built from 16 residues. Drawing the rest from reference TRBV28 and TRBJ2-7, the complete variable domain is DVKVTQSSRYLVKRTGEKVFLECVQDMDHENMFWYRQDPGLGLRLIYFSYDVKMKEKGDIPEGYSVSREKKERFSLILESASTNQTSMYLCASSLRGAGGTYEQYFGPGTRLTVT.

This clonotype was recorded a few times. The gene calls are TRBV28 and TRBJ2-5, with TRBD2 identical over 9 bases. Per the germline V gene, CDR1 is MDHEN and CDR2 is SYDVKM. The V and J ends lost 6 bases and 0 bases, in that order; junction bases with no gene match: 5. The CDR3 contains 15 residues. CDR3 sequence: CASRTAGGNQETQYF. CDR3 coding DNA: TGTGCCAGCAGGACAGCGGGGGGTAACCAAGAGACCCAGTACTTC.

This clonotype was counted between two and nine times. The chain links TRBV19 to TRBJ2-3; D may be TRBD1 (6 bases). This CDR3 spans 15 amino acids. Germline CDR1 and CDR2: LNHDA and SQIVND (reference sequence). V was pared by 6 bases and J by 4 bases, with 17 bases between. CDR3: CASSLPRGLADTQYF. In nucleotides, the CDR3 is TGTGCCAGTAGCCTTCCCAGGGGCTTGGCAGATACGCAGTATTTT.

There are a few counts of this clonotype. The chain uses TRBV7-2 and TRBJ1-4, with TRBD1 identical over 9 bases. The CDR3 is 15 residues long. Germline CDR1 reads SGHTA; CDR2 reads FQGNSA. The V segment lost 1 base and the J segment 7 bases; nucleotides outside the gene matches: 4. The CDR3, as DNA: TGTGCCAGCAGCTTAGTAGGGACAGGGTTTGAAAAACTGTTTTTT. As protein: CASSLVGTGFEKLFF. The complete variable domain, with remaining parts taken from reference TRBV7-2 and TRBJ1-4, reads GAGVSQSPSNKVTEKGKDVELRCDPISGHTALYWYRQSLGQGLEFLIYFQGNSAPDKSGLPSDRFSAERTGGSVSTLTIQRTQQEDSAVYLCASSLVGTGFEKLFFGSGTQLSVL.

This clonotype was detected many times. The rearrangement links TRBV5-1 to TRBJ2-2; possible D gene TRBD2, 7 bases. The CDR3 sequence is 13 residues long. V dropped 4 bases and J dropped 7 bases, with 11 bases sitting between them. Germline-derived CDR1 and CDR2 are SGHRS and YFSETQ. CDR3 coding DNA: TGCGCCAGCAGCCCGGGGGGCGTCGGGGAGCTGTTTTTT. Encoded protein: CASSPGGVGELFF.

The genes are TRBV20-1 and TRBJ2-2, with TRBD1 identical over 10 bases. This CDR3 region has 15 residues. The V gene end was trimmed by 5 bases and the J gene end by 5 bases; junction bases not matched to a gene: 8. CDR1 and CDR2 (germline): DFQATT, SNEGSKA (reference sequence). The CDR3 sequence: CSAARDRGGTGELFF. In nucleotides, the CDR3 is TGCAGTGCTGCCCGGGACAGGGGTGGAACCGGGGAGCTGTTTTTT.

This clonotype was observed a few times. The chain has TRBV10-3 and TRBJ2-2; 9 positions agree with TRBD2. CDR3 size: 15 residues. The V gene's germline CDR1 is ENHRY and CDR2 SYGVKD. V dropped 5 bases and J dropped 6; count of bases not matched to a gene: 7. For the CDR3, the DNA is TGTGCCATCAGTCCGGCGGGAGGGCCCCCCGGGGAGCTGTTTTTT. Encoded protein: CAISPAGGPPGELFF.

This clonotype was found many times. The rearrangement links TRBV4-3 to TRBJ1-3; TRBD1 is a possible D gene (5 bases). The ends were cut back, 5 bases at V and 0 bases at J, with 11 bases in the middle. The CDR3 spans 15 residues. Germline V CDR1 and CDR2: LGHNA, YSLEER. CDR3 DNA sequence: TGCGCCAGCAGCTCCGACAGCCACTCTGGAAACACCATATATTTT. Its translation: CASSSDSHSGNTIYF.